This T cell receptor beta chain is drawn from a study of T cell changes during pregnancy in multiple sclerosis. Sequencing used immunoSEQ multiplex PCR; TCRdb keeps in-frame clones, though not all of them. The top ten clones hold 0.43% of a sample with roughly 40,000 clones, around nine tenths of them seen once. Germline assignment: CDR1 SGHDT and CDR2 YYEEEE. Deletions cut 4 bases from V and 10 bases from J, with 20 bases between. The CDR3 has 14 residues. This clone appeared a single time. J is TRBJ1-1 and V is TRBV5-6; the D gene is possibly TRBD1 (5 bases). The sample consisted of CD4+ T cells from peripheral blood mononuclear cells, taken in the third trimester of pregnancy. This sequence was found in a female donor with multiple sclerosis, enrolled in a pregnancy study. The CDR3 region is CASSLSTWGEAAFF. The DNA for the CDR3 is TGTGCCAGCAGCCTGAGTACTTGGGGGGAGGCAGCTTTCTTT.